Below are 29 T cell receptor beta chains sequenced from a single sample in a study of cytomegalovirus exposure and HLA in healthy donors. The PCR was carried out with 60 Vbeta primers and 13 Jbeta primers. Here immunoSEQ multiplex PCR was the method, and the copy in TCRdb shows in-frame clones only, minus some. The table includes 150,000 to 200,000 clones, roughly 75% detected once. Sequencing was done on a sample of PBMCs. Every receptor here comes from a woman aged 40 to 49 in good health and CMV-seropositive.

V and J are TRBV7-9 and TRBJ1-3; possible D gene TRBD1, 5 bases. The CDR3 runs to 17 residues. Germline V gives CDR1 SEHNR, CDR2 FQNEAQ (reference sequence). The V end was cut by 3 bases, the J end by 0 bases, with 15 bases between. DNA of the CDR3: TGTGCCAGCAGCTTGGACACAAGATCCCTCTCTGGAAACACCATATATTTT. This codes for CASSLDTRSLSGNTIYF.

The chain uses TRBV10-2 and TRBJ2-1, with D possibly TRBD2 on 6 matching bases. In germline, CDR1 is WSHSY, CDR2 SAAADI. This CDR3 has 16 residues. Trimming cost V 8 bases and J 1 base, with 18 bases left between them. The DNA for the CDR3 is TGCGCCAGCCTCCCGGGGGAAGGGGCTTCCTACAATGAGCAGTTCTTC. Encoded protein: CASLPGEGASYNEQFF.

The J gene is TRBJ2-3, the V gene TRBV9, with D unresolved. The CDR3 extends over 15 amino acids. Germline V CDR1 and CDR2: SGDLS, YYNGEE. Trimming removed 2 bases at V and 0 bases at J, with 10 bases between. In DNA form, the CDR3 reads TGTGCCAGCAGCGTGACAATTTATAGCACAGATACGCAGTATTTT. Translating it yields CASSVTIYSTDTQYF.

This sequence joins TRBV7-9 and TRBJ2-1; a weak D match, TRBD1 (5 bases). Looked up from germline, CDR1 is SEHNR and CDR2 is FQNEAQ (reference sequence). The CDR3 spans 16 residues. Trimming cost V 5 bases and J 0 bases, with 14 bases left between them. In nucleotides, the CDR3 is TGTGCCAGCAGCCCTCACACAGGCCTCTCCTACAATGAGCAGTTCTTC. This codes for CASSPHTGLSYNEQFF.

A few counts support this clone. This chain joins TRBV7-9 and TRBJ1-4; weak D call: TRBD1 (6 bases). The CDR3 totals 17 residues. Trimming shortened V by 1 base and J by 3 bases, and 15 bases separated the two germline ends. The germline gives CDR1 SEHNR, CDR2 FQNEAQ (reference sequence). CDR3 nucleotide sequence: TGTGCCAGCAGCTTAGAGGCAGGGGCGGCCTCTAATGAAAAACTGTTTTTT. Its protein product is CASSLEAGAASNEKLFF.

This clone appeared a few times. This sequence joins TRBV7-2 and TRBJ1-1; D is undetermined. Germline CDR1 is SGHTA and CDR2 is FQGNSA. V lost 1 base and J 4 bases, leaving 13 bases between the germline ends. There are 15 residues in the CDR3. CDR3 in amino acids: CASSLVFGAVTEAFF. The CDR3 region has the DNA TGTGCCAGCAGCTTAGTTTTCGGCGCGGTCACTGAAGCTTTCTTT.

The chain uses TRBV12-5 and TRBJ2-7, with D possibly being TRBD1 (6 bases). There are 17 residues in the CDR3. Deletions cut 7 bases from V and 0 bases from J, with 22 bases between. Germline V gene sequence: CDR1 LGHNT, CDR2 FRNRAP. This CDR3 is CASVGAKRPTSSYEQYF. CDR3 bases: TGTGCTAGTGTGGGGGCCAAAAGACCAACCTCCTCCTACGAGCAGTACTTC.

This clone was detected a few times. One end of the junction is discordant with germline, which a read error may explain. The chain combines TRBV7-9 with TRBJ2-7; 7 positions agree with TRBD1. CDR3 size: 16 residues. Germline-derived CDR1 and CDR2 are SEHNR and FQNEAQ (reference sequence). As DNA, the CDR3 is TGTTCCAGCAGCTTAGTCCTGACAGGGAGCTCCTACGAGCAGTACTTC. It codes for CSSSLVLTGSSYEQYF.

V is TRBV6-5 and J is TRBJ2-7; no clear D. With 0 bases removed from V and 2 bases from J, the gap between germline ends came to 11 bases. The CDR3 runs 15 residues. Germline CDR1 is MNHEY and CDR2 is SVGAGI. The CDR3 bases are TGTGCCAGCAGTTACTCGCCAGTGACAACCTACGAGCAGTACTTC. Protein: CASSYSPVTTYEQYF.

This chain links TRBV27 with TRBJ2-4; a possible D gene is TRBD2 (6 bases). V shed 6 bases and J shed 1 base, with 19 bases lying between them. Per germline, CDR1 MNHEY and CDR2 SMNVEV (reference sequence). The CDR3 is made up of 17 amino acids. CDR3 residues: CASREEALAGAKNIQYF. DNA for the CDR3: TGTGCCAGCAGGGAGGAGGCCCTGGCGGGGGCCAAAAACATTCAGTACTTC.

The chain uses TRBV2 and TRBJ2-7; D is unclear. The CDR3 runs to 14 residues. Germline loops: CDR1 SNHLY, CDR2 FYNNEI. V was cut by 5 bases and J by 5 bases, with 16 bases left in between. The CDR3 loop reads CASSSPGAVNEQYF. The CDR3 region has the DNA TGTGCCAGCAGTTCCCCGGGTGCCGTCAACGAGCAGTACTTC. Supplemented by reference TRBV2 and TRBJ2-7, the full variable domain reads EPEVTQTPSHQVTQMGQEVILRCVPISNHLYFYWYRQILGQKVEFLVSFYNNEISEKSEIFDDQFSVERPDGSNFTLKIRSTKLEDSAMYFCASSSPGAVNEQYFGPGTRLTVT.

The V and J genes are TRBV19 and TRBJ2-5; 8 bases line up with TRBD1. The CDR3 covers 16 residues. The V gene end was trimmed by 3 bases and the J gene end by 0 bases; junction bases not matched to a gene: 6. Per the germline V gene, CDR1 is LNHDA and CDR2 is SQIVND (reference sequence). The CDR3 DNA reads as TGTGCCAGTAGTATTGGACAGGGCACAAACCAAGAGACCCAGTACTTC. This codes for CASSIGQGTNQETQYF.

The chain is built from TRBV6-5 and TRBJ1-1; TRBD1 aligns across 9 bases. The V segment lost 6 bases and the J segment 7 bases; nucleotides outside the gene matches: 9. CDR3 length: 14 amino acids. Germline lookup yields CDR1 MNHEY and CDR2 SVGAGI. This CDR3 is CASSPRTGEDEAFF. CDR3 DNA sequence: TGTGCCAGCAGCCCCAGGACAGGGGAGGATGAAGCTTTCTTT.

The chain combines TRBV14 with TRBJ2-1; 11 bases match TRBD2. The CDR3 is made up of 16 amino acids. The junction had 8 bases not matched to a gene; V was cut back by 5 bases and J by 5 bases. Germline V lookup: CDR1 SGHDN, CDR2 FVKESK. CDR3 nucleotides: TGTGCCAGCAGCAAGGGACTAGCGGTAATTAACAATGAGCAGTTCTTC. Translating gives CASSKGLAVINNEQFF.

This clone came up once. The chain carries TRBV5-6 and TRBJ1-2; no firm D call. This CDR3 is 18 amino acids long. V was shortened by 4 bases and J by 3 bases, with 25 bases between the two germline ends. Looked up from germline, CDR1 is SGHDT and CDR2 is YYEEEE. CDR3 sequence (DNA): TGTGCCAGCAGCCCAACGCTCTTGACTGCGGATTTTCACTATGGCTACACCTTC. Protein: CASSPTLLTADFHYGYTF.

The rearrangement links TRBV11-3 to TRBJ1-2; 7 bases agree with TRBD1. Looked up from germline, CDR1 is SGHNT and CDR2 is YENEEA. The CDR3 is 13 amino acids. Trimming removed 3 bases from V and 3 bases from J; junction bases left unmatched: 1. In DNA form, the CDR3 reads TGTGCCAGCAGCTTTACAGGGGACTATGGCTACACCTTC. Its translation is CASSFTGDYGYTF.

This clone is a singleton in its sample. This CDR3 reads CASSSVTSGPVWLGNEQFF. DNA for the CDR3: TGTGCCAGCAGCTCCGTCACTAGCGGCCCCGTTTGGTTAGGCAATGAGCAGTTCTTC. This chain uses TRBV5-4 with TRBJ2-1; 8 bases map to TRBD2. In germline, CDR1 is SGHNT, CDR2 YYREEE (reference sequence). J lost 6 bases, V lost 3 bases, and 20 bases had no gene match. The CDR3 has 19 residues.

The rearrangement links TRBV27 to TRBJ2-1; 10 bases are shared with TRBD2. With V trimmed by 1 base and J by 7 bases, 7 bases remained unmatched. Germline CDR1 reads MNHEY; CDR2 reads SMNVEV (reference sequence). The CDR3 totals 16 residues. This chain's CDR3 is CASSLYPAGGSNEQFF. The CDR3 coding sequence is TGTGCCAGCAGTTTATACCCAGCGGGAGGGTCGAATGAGCAGTTCTTC.

This sequence joins TRBV6-6 and TRBJ2-7; 8 bases line up with TRBD1. V lost 6 bases and J lost 5; bases outside the gene matches: 9. Germline V gene data show CDR1 as MNHNY and CDR2 as SVGAGI (reference sequence). The CDR3 has 14 amino acids. CDR3 loop: CASRPTGDIHEQYF. The CDR3 nucleotides read TGTGCCAGCAGGCCGACAGGGGACATCCACGAGCAGTACTTC.

This clone was seen only a few times. The rearrangement joins TRBV6-5 to TRBJ2-3; 7 bases map to TRBD2. The CDR3 extends over 14 amino acids. With 4 bases clipped from V and 3 bases from J, the junction kept 4 bases outside the gene matches. Germline CDR1 reads MNHEY; CDR2 reads SVGAGI. CDR3 coding DNA: TGTGCCAGCAGTTTCGGAGCGGGAACAGATACGCAGTATTTT. This sequence encodes CASSFGAGTDTQYF.

The J gene is TRBJ2-2, the V gene TRBV7-2, with 7 bases aligning to TRBD2. V dropped 3 bases and J dropped 2; count of bases not matched to a gene: 6. There are 16 residues in the CDR3. Germline CDR1 SGHTA, CDR2 FQGNSA. CDR3 region: CASSFGWGGNTGELFF. Here the CDR3 DNA reads TGTGCCAGCAGCTTCGGGTGGGGGGGAAACACCGGGGAGCTGTTTTTT.

The genes are TRBV7-9 and TRBJ2-2; unclear D gene. Germline assignment: CDR1 SEHNR and CDR2 FQNEAQ (reference sequence). CDR3 length equals 12 residues. V was trimmed by 3 bases and J by 4 bases, leaving 3 bases between them. The CDR3 sequence is CASSFSTGELFF. CDR3 DNA sequence: TGTGCCAGCAGCTTCAGCACCGGGGAGCTGTTTTTT. Variable domain in full (rest from reference TRBV7-9 and TRBJ2-2): DTGVSQNPRHKITKRGQNVTFRCDPISEHNRLYWYRQTLGQGPEFLTYFQNEAQLEKSRLLSDRFSAERPKGSFSTLEIQRTEQGDSAMYLCASSFSTGELFFGEGSRLTVL.

V and J are TRBV11-3 and TRBJ2-1; 7 nucleotides agree with TRBD2. Per the germline V gene, CDR1 is SGHNT and CDR2 is YENEEA. Trimming removed 5 bases from V and 3 bases from J; junction bases left unmatched: 10. The CDR3 is 16 amino acids. The CDR3, as DNA: TGTGCCAGCAGCCGGGGCGGTGGCGGGAGCTACAATGAGCAGTTCTTC. Residues: CASSRGGGGSYNEQFF.

The chain carries TRBV30 and TRBJ1-2, with D unclear. Trimming left V 4 bases short and J 0 bases short, with 18 bases between. The CDR3 is 16 amino acids. CDR1 is GTSNPN, CDR2 SVGIG, per germline (reference sequence). CDR3 region: CAWNLPTTNANYGYTF. CDR3 nucleotide sequence: TGTGCCTGGAATCTCCCAACGACAAATGCTAACTATGGCTACACCTTC.

This clone showed up just once. The V gene is TRBV28, the J gene TRBJ2-7, with a weak D call TRBD2 (5 bases). Between the trimmed V and J ends, which lost 2 bases and 7 bases, there was a span of 27 bases. The CDR3 has 18 amino acids. Germline CDR1 and CDR2: MDHEN and SYDVKM. The CDR3 DNA sequence: TGTGCCAGCAGTTTACCGAGGAAGGTTTATAGAGGGCTACGAGAGCAGTACTTC. It encodes CASSLPRKVYRGLREQYF.

The V and J genes are TRBV4-3 and TRBJ2-5; possible D gene TRBD1, 5 bases. V lost 5 bases to trimming and J lost 4 bases, with 11 bases between them. CDR1 LGHNA and CDR2 YSLEER come from the germline V gene. This CDR3 has 13 amino acids. This chain's CDR3 is CASSLGRAETQYF. Written as DNA, the CDR3 is TGCGCCAGCAGCTTGGGCAGGGCAGAGACCCAGTACTTC.

This clone was counted a few times. The chain has TRBV28 and TRBJ2-2, with TRBD1 identical over 7 bases. Germline lookup yields CDR1 MDHEN and CDR2 SYDVKM. V lost 6 bases and J lost 2; bases outside the gene matches: 9. The CDR3 covers 16 residues. CDR3 nucleotide sequence: TGTGCCAGCAGCTTCCAGGGACAGCTTAACACCGGGGAGCTGTTTTTT. This translates into CASSFQGQLNTGELFF.

This clone showed up just once. This chain joins TRBV28 and TRBJ1-1, with D perhaps TRBD1 (6 bases). The CDR3 contains 18 residues. Germline V gene data show CDR1 as MDHEN and CDR2 as SYDVKM. Between the trimmed V and J ends, which lost 3 bases and 0 bases, there was a span of 20 bases. CDR3 sequence: CASSFFPNRVVMNTEAFF. The CDR3 DNA reads TGTGCCAGCAGTTTTTTCCCGAACAGGGTTGTCATGAACACTGAAGCTTTCTTT.

V usage is TRBV7-9 and J usage is TRBJ2-2, with 7 bases matching TRBD2. Germline trimming cut 1 base from V and 6 bases from J; bases unmatched to any gene: 2. This CDR3 spans 14 amino acids. CDR1 and CDR2 from the germline V gene are SEHNR and FQNEAQ (reference sequence). The CDR3, as DNA: TGTGCCAGCAGCTTAGGCGGGAGAGCCGGGGAGCTGTTTTTT. Translation: CASSLGGRAGELFF.